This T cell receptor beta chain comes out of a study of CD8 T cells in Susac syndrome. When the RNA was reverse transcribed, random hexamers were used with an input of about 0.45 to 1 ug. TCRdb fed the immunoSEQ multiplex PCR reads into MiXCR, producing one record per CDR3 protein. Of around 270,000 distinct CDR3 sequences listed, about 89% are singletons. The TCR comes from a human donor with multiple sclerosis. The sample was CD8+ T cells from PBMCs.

CDR3 in amino acids: CASSQGTGGAYSNQPQHF. CDR3 coding DNA: TGTGCCAGCAGTCAAGGGACAGGGGGCGCCTATAGCAATCAGCCCCAGCATTTT. The chain has TRBV28 and TRBJ1-5; 12 nucleotides match TRBD1. The CDR3 extends over 18 amino acids. V gave up 5 bases and J gave up 0 bases; unmatched junction bases: 8. Looked up from germline, CDR1 is MDHEN and CDR2 is SYDVKM.